The source of this T cell receptor beta chain is a study of cytomegalovirus exposure and HLA in healthy donors. This CDR3 region has 16 residues. Germline V gives CDR1 MNHEY, CDR2 SVGAGI. Trimming cost V 2 bases and J 4 bases; bases outside gene matches: 5. The PCR contained 60 Vbeta and 13 Jbeta primers. Under the authors' procedure: Roughly 11 million shared chains were among 80 million or so unique TCR beta chains counted in a later analysis. Here immunoSEQ multiplex PCR was the method, and the copy in TCRdb shows in-frame clones only, minus some. The V and J calls and clone size are taken from that table; D and trimming were inferred from the DNA. The sample has some 150,000 clones; around 80% are singletons. Study-level points and caveats: TCR beta V- and J-gene trimming, according to a later analysis, was linked to a missense DCLRE1C variant. CMV serostatus alone was available as immune exposure information. The authors enumerated some 160 TCR beta chains as linked to cytomegalovirus.

Points on this clone: Its specificity is not known.

Material for sequencing was PBMCs. This chain links TRBV6-5 with TRBJ2-2; 9 bases are a match to TRBD2. The TCR comes from a female donor in good health and CMV-seropositive. The CDR3 sequence: CASSYTGGRGTGELFF. For the CDR3, the DNA is TGTGCCAGCAGTTACACCGGCGGGAGGGGCACCGGGGAGCTGTTTTTT.